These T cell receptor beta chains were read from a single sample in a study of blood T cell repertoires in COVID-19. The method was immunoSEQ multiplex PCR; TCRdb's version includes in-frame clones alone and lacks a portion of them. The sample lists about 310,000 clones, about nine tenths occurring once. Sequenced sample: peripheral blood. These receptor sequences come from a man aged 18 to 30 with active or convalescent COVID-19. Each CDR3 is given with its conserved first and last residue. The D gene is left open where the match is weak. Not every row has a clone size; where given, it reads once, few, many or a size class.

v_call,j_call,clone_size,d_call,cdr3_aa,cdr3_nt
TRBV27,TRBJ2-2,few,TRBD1,CASSVRGRNTGELFF,TGTGCCAGCAGTGTCAGGGGGCGGAACACCGGGGAGCTGTTTTTT
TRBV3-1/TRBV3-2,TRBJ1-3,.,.,CASSQRGSGNTIYF,TGTGCCAGCAGCCAAAGAGGCTCTGGAAACACCATATATTTT
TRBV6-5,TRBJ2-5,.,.,CASRGANRETQYF,TGTGCCAGCAGGGGAGCGAATCGAGAGACCCAGTACTTC
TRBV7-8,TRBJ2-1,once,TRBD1,CASSLVRTGGNEQFF,TGTGCCAGCAGCTTAGTCCGGACAGGGGGCAATGAGCAGTTCTTC
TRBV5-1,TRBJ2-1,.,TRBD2,CASSKTGTSGNNEQFF,TGCGCCAGCAGCAAAACCGGGACTAGCGGGAACAATGAGCAGTTCTTC
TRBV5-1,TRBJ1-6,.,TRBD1,CASSLTWDRRGSPLHF,TGCGCCAGCAGCCTGACCTGGGACAGACGAGGATCACCCCTCCACTTT
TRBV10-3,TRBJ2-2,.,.,CAISRDYNTGELFF,TGTGCCATCAGTCGCGACTATAACACCGGGGAGCTGTTTTTT
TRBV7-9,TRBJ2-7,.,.,CASSLLSGNEQYF,TGTGCCAGCAGCTTACTTTCGGGGAACGAGCAGTACTTC
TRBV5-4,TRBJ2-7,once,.,CAGRDYSSYEQYF,TGTGCCGGCCGTGACTACTCCTCCTACGAGCAGTACTTC
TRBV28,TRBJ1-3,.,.,CASSLGLLSSGNTIYF,TGTGCCAGCAGTTTAGGACTTTTGAGCTCTGGAAACACCATATATTTT
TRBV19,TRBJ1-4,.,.,CASRTSGATNEKLFF,TGTGCCAGTAGGACCTCAGGGGCAACTAATGAAAAACTGTTTTTT
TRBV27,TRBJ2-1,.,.,CASGPSAYNEQFF,TGTGCCAGCGGCCCTAGCGCTTACAATGAGCAGTTCTTC
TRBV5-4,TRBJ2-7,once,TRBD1,CASSLRGLREQYF,TGTGCCAGCAGCTTGAGGGGGCTTAGGGAGCAGTACTTC
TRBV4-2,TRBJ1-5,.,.,CASSPARGNQPQHF,TGTGCCAGCAGCCCCGCCCGCGGCAATCAGCCCCAGCATTTT
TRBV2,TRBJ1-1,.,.,CASSDDTEAFF,TGTGCCAGCAGTGACGACACTGAAGCTTTCTTT
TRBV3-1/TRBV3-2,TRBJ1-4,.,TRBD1,CASSQETGQVGEKLFF,TGTGCCAGCAGCCAAGAGACCGGACAGGTCGGGGAAAAACTGTTTTTT
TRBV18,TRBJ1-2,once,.,CASSDRFYGYTF,TGTGCCAGCTCAGACAGGTTTTATGGCTACACCTTC
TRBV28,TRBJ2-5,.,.,CASSLFTGVRETQYF,TGTGCCAGCAGTTTATTCACGGGAGTGAGAGAGACCCAGTACTTC